This T cell receptor (beta chain) stems from a study of T cell responses to AZD1222 COVID-19 vaccine. Only in-frame clones appear in the TCRdb table, and some are missing; sequencing was by immunoSEQ multiplex PCR. The data show approximately 160,000 clones, around 92% seen once. This clone appeared a few times. Its specificity is unknown. Regarding the study as a whole: Regions 160-218 and 743-854 held dominance among vaccine-associated CD4 TCRs, which spanned spike. A mostly white British donor set with more females was recruited, and clonal diversity was possibly underestimated. None of the repertoires were sampled until the peak T cell response had passed.

This TCR came from an adult in good health. The sequences come from peripheral blood, collected on day 0 of AZD1222 vaccination.

For the CDR3, the DNA is TGTGCCAGCAGCCGACCGTACAATGAGCAGTTCTTC. Amino acids: CASSRPYNEQFF. This sequence joins TRBV6-5 and TRBJ2-1; D is unresolved. The CDR3 contains 12 residues. The V and J ends lost 6 bases and 4 bases respectively, with 7 bases between them. Germline V lookup: CDR1 MNHEY, CDR2 SVGAGI.